The rows below give T cell receptor beta chains drawn from one sample of a study of CD8 T cells in Susac syndrome. TCRdb re-called the immunoSEQ multiplex PCR reads through MiXCR, storing one row per CDR3 protein. This table has approximately 190,000 distinct CDR3 sequences, 95% appearing once. The material sequenced was CD8+ T cells from PBMCs. These TCRs come from a human donor with Susac syndrome. CDR3s include the opening cysteine and the closing phenylalanine or tryptophan. Each record gives: clone size, V gene, J gene, CDR3 length, D gene, CDR3 protein, CDR3 DNA. A D gene is named only where the DNA matches it firmly. The size field is filled for only some rows; it gives once, few, many or a size class.

clone_size: .; v_call: TRBV9; j_call: TRBJ2-2; cdr3_length: 12; d_call: .; cdr3_aa: CASSILSGELFF; cdr3_nt: TGTGCCAGCAGCATCCTCTCCGGGGAGCTGTTTTTT
clone_size: .; v_call: TRBV21-1; j_call: TRBJ2-1; cdr3_length: 15; d_call: .; cdr3_aa: CASSPTRGRYNEQFF; cdr3_nt: TGTGCCAGCAGCCCTACGAGAGGAAGATACAATGAGCAGTTCTTC
clone_size: once; v_call: TRBV13; j_call: TRBJ2-5; cdr3_length: 12; d_call: .; cdr3_aa: CASSTDGETQYF; cdr3_nt: TGTGCCAGCAGCACGGACGGAGAGACCCAGTACTTC
clone_size: .; v_call: TRBV11-2; j_call: TRBJ2-3; cdr3_length: 16; d_call: TRBD1; cdr3_aa: CASSFGTGPSTDTQYF; cdr3_nt: TGTGCCAGCAGCTTCGGGACAGGGCCTAGCACAGATACGCAGTATTTT
clone_size: .; v_call: TRBV20-1; j_call: TRBJ1-1; cdr3_length: 13; d_call: .; cdr3_aa: CSAPRSGNTEAFF; cdr3_nt: TGCAGTGCTCCCAGGAGCGGGAACACTGAAGCTTTCTTT
clone_size: .; v_call: TRBV27; j_call: TRBJ2-5; cdr3_length: 15; d_call: .; cdr3_aa: CASSLTRTVQETQYF; cdr3_nt: TGTGCCAGCAGTTTAACTCGGACAGTCCAAGAGACCCAGTACTTC
clone_size: .; v_call: TRBV12-5; j_call: TRBJ2-7; cdr3_length: 12; d_call: .; cdr3_aa: CASGPDSYEQYF; cdr3_nt: TGTGCTAGTGGACCCGACAGCTACGAGCAGTACTTC
clone_size: .; v_call: TRBV9; j_call: TRBJ2-7; cdr3_length: 13; d_call: .; cdr3_aa: CASSVGSAYEQYF; cdr3_nt: TGTGCCAGCAGCGTAGGCTCAGCCTACGAGCAGTACTTC
clone_size: .; v_call: TRBV9; j_call: TRBJ2-7; cdr3_length: 14; d_call: TRBD1; cdr3_aa: CASSERQGVNEQYF; cdr3_nt: TGTGCCAGCAGCGAACGACAGGGGGTGAACGAGCAGTACTTC
clone_size: .; v_call: TRBV10-2; j_call: TRBJ1-1; cdr3_length: 14; d_call: TRBD1; cdr3_aa: CASRDSRNNTEAFF; cdr3_nt: TGCGCCAGCCGGGACAGTAGAAACAACACTGAAGCTTTCTTT
clone_size: .; v_call: TRBV19; j_call: TRBJ2-7; cdr3_length: 14; d_call: .; cdr3_aa: CASSITGQSYEQYF; cdr3_nt: TGTGCCAGTAGTATAACAGGACAATCCTACGAGCAGTACTTC
clone_size: .; v_call: TRBV15; j_call: TRBJ1-1; cdr3_length: 14; d_call: .; cdr3_aa: CATSRDQTGTEAFF; cdr3_nt: TGTGCCACCAGCAGAGATCAAACGGGCACTGAAGCTTTCTTT
clone_size: .; v_call: TRBV7-8; j_call: TRBJ2-3; cdr3_length: 13; d_call: .; cdr3_aa: CASGSGSTDTQYF; cdr3_nt: TGTGCCAGCGGAAGCGGCAGCACAGATACGCAGTATTTT
clone_size: .; v_call: TRBV10-3; j_call: TRBJ1-5; cdr3_length: 14; d_call: .; cdr3_aa: CAIREGDSNQPQHF; cdr3_nt: TGTGCCATCAGGGAGGGCGATAGCAATCAGCCCCAGCATTTT
clone_size: .; v_call: TRBV27; j_call: TRBJ2-7; cdr3_length: 14; d_call: TRBD1; cdr3_aa: CASTQGETSYEQYF; cdr3_nt: TGTGCCAGCACCCAGGGGGAGACGTCCTACGAGCAGTACTTC
clone_size: .; v_call: TRBV9; j_call: TRBJ2-7; cdr3_length: 15; d_call: TRBD1; cdr3_aa: CASSLSGTASYEQYF; cdr3_nt: TGTGCCAGCAGCTTGTCCGGGACAGCTTCCTACGAGCAGTACTTC
clone_size: .; v_call: TRBV30; j_call: TRBJ2-5; cdr3_length: 13; d_call: .; cdr3_aa: CAWSVAGQETQYF; cdr3_nt: TGTGCCTGGAGTGTAGCAGGGCAAGAGACCCAGTACTTC
clone_size: .; v_call: TRBV7-8; j_call: TRBJ2-2; cdr3_length: 16; d_call: .; cdr3_aa: CASSPSATRSTGELFF; cdr3_nt: TGTGCCAGCAGCCCTTCGGCGACTAGAAGCACCGGGGAGCTGTTTTTT
clone_size: .; v_call: TRBV7-8; j_call: TRBJ2-7; cdr3_length: 14; d_call: TRBD1; cdr3_aa: CASSGGQGKDEQYF; cdr3_nt: TGTGCCAGCAGCGGGGGACAGGGTAAAGACGAGCAGTACTTC
clone_size: .; v_call: TRBV12-3/TRBV12-4; j_call: TRBJ2-1; cdr3_length: 16; d_call: TRBD2; cdr3_aa: CASSSWTSGGGNEQFF; cdr3_nt: TGTGCCAGCAGTTCCTGGACTAGCGGAGGGGGAAATGAGCAGTTCTTC
clone_size: .; v_call: TRBV20-1; j_call: TRBJ2-2; cdr3_length: 14; d_call: .; cdr3_aa: CSATDIPNTGELFF; cdr3_nt: TGCAGTGCTACCGACATACCGAACACCGGGGAGCTGTTTTTT
clone_size: .; v_call: TRBV20-1; j_call: TRBJ2-3; cdr3_length: 15; d_call: TRBD2; cdr3_aa: CSARRLAGRTDTQYF; cdr3_nt: TGCAGTGCCAGACGACTAGCGGGACGCACAGATACGCAGTATTTT
clone_size: once; v_call: TRBV15; j_call: TRBJ1-2; cdr3_length: 14; d_call: TRBD1; cdr3_aa: CATSRDRGGHGYTF; cdr3_nt: TGTGCCACCAGCAGGGACAGGGGAGGGCATGGCTACACCTTC
clone_size: .; v_call: TRBV6-2/TRBV6-3; j_call: TRBJ1-2; cdr3_length: 18; d_call: .; cdr3_aa: CASLSSSAGLLENYGYTF; cdr3_nt: TGTGCCAGCTTAAGTAGTTCGGCAGGGCTTCTGGAAAATTATGGCTACACCTTC
clone_size: .; v_call: TRBV10-3; j_call: TRBJ1-1; cdr3_length: 14; d_call: .; cdr3_aa: CAISESMGGTEAFF; cdr3_nt: TGTGCCATCAGTGAGTCGATGGGGGGAACTGAAGCTTTCTTT
clone_size: .; v_call: TRBV5-4; j_call: TRBJ2-5; cdr3_length: 16; d_call: TRBD2; cdr3_aa: CASSLEGGRVRETQYF; cdr3_nt: TGTGCCAGCAGCTTGGAGGGCGGGAGGGTGAGAGAGACCCAGTACTTC
clone_size: .; v_call: TRBV9; j_call: TRBJ1-1; cdr3_length: 15; d_call: .; cdr3_aa: CASSPHPGDYTEAFF; cdr3_nt: TGTGCCAGCAGCCCCCACCCGGGAGACTACACTGAAGCTTTCTTT
clone_size: .; v_call: TRBV12-3/TRBV12-4; j_call: TRBJ1-4; cdr3_length: 14; d_call: .; cdr3_aa: CASSPGTENEKLFF; cdr3_nt: TGTGCCAGCAGTCCAGGGACGGAGAATGAAAAACTGTTTTTT
clone_size: .; v_call: TRBV9; j_call: TRBJ2-2; cdr3_length: 12; d_call: .; cdr3_aa: CASRPDAGELFF; cdr3_nt: TGTGCCAGCAGACCTGACGCCGGGGAGCTGTTTTTT
clone_size: .; v_call: TRBV4-1; j_call: TRBJ1-2; cdr3_length: 15; d_call: .; cdr3_aa: CASSQPGPANYGYTF; cdr3_nt: TGCGCCAGCAGCCAACCCGGGCCAGCTAACTATGGCTACACCTTC
clone_size: few; v_call: TRBV29-1; j_call: TRBJ1-1; cdr3_length: 12; d_call: .; cdr3_aa: CSVVVRGTEAFF; cdr3_nt: TGCAGCGTTGTCGTACGGGGGACTGAAGCTTTCTTT
clone_size: .; v_call: TRBV20-1; j_call: TRBJ2-7; cdr3_length: 14; d_call: TRBD1; cdr3_aa: CSASGRDSSYEQYF; cdr3_nt: TGCAGTGCTAGTGGCCGGGACAGCTCCTACGAGCAGTACTTC
clone_size: .; v_call: TRBV3-1; j_call: TRBJ2-3; cdr3_length: 18; d_call: TRBD2; cdr3_aa: CASSRGTSGRGRTDTQYF; cdr3_nt: TGTGCCAGCAGCCGAGGCACTAGCGGGAGAGGTCGCACAGATACGCAGTATTTT
clone_size: .; v_call: TRBV4-1; j_call: TRBJ1-1; cdr3_length: 15; d_call: TRBD1; cdr3_aa: CASSQEKGAGTEAFF; cdr3_nt: TGCGCCAGCAGCCAAGAGAAGGGGGCAGGCACTGAAGCTTTCTTT
clone_size: .; v_call: TRBV27; j_call: TRBJ2-7; cdr3_length: 13; d_call: .; cdr3_aa: CASSTGVGYEQYF; cdr3_nt: TGTGCCAGCAGCACCGGGGTGGGCTACGAGCAGTACTTC
clone_size: .; v_call: TRBV5-6; j_call: TRBJ2-1; cdr3_length: 15; d_call: .; cdr3_aa: CASSLGGSSGNEQFF; cdr3_nt: TGTGCCAGCAGCTTGGGGGGGAGTAGTGGCAATGAGCAGTTCTTC
clone_size: .; v_call: TRBV11-2; j_call: TRBJ2-2; cdr3_length: 16; d_call: .; cdr3_aa: CASSLANGLSTGELFF; cdr3_nt: TGTGCCAGCAGCTTAGCGAACGGCCTTAGCACCGGGGAGCTGTTTTTT
clone_size: once; v_call: TRBV19; j_call: TRBJ2-7; cdr3_length: 14; d_call: TRBD1; cdr3_aa: CASSTGTAPYEQYF; cdr3_nt: TGTGCCAGTAGTACCGGGACAGCACCCTACGAGCAGTACTTC
clone_size: .; v_call: TRBV7-9; j_call: TRBJ2-1; cdr3_length: 15; d_call: TRBD2; cdr3_aa: CASSYLAGGPNEQFF; cdr3_nt: TGTGCCAGCAGTTATCTAGCGGGAGGGCCGAATGAGCAGTTCTTC
clone_size: once; v_call: TRBV30; j_call: TRBJ2-3; cdr3_length: 16; d_call: TRBD2; cdr3_aa: CAWLKLAGGPQDTQYF; cdr3_nt: TGTGCCTGGTTAAAACTAGCGGGGGGGCCTCAAGATACGCAGTATTTT
clone_size: .; v_call: TRBV30; j_call: TRBJ1-2; cdr3_length: 14; d_call: TRBD1; cdr3_aa: CAWSPGGSNYGYTF; cdr3_nt: TGTGCCTGGAGCCCAGGGGGGTCAAACTATGGCTACACCTTC
clone_size: .; v_call: TRBV9; j_call: TRBJ2-5; cdr3_length: 14; d_call: .; cdr3_aa: CASSVGGGLETQYF; cdr3_nt: TGTGCCAGCAGCGTAGGAGGGGGGTTGGAGACCCAGTACTTC
clone_size: .; v_call: TRBV11-2; j_call: TRBJ2-4; cdr3_length: 14; d_call: TRBD1; cdr3_aa: CASRVTTGANIQYF; cdr3_nt: TGTGCCAGCAGGGTAACCACAGGGGCGAACATTCAGTACTTC
clone_size: .; v_call: TRBV5-6; j_call: TRBJ2-1; cdr3_length: 14; d_call: .; cdr3_aa: CASSFGNLYNEQFF; cdr3_nt: TGTGCCAGCAGCTTCGGCAACCTTTACAATGAGCAGTTCTTC
clone_size: .; v_call: TRBV11-2; j_call: TRBJ2-7; cdr3_length: 15; d_call: .; cdr3_aa: CASSGRTATYSEQYF; cdr3_nt: TGTGCCAGCAGCGGCCGGACAGCCACTTACTCCGAGCAGTACTTC
clone_size: .; v_call: TRBV30; j_call: TRBJ1-2; cdr3_length: 13; d_call: .; cdr3_aa: CAWSVQAGYGYTF; cdr3_nt: TGTGCCTGGAGTGTGCAGGCGGGCTATGGCTACACCTTC
clone_size: .; v_call: TRBV24-1; j_call: TRBJ2-1; cdr3_length: 15; d_call: TRBD1; cdr3_aa: CATSDWRQGSNEQFF; cdr3_nt: TGTGCCACCAGTGATTGGAGACAGGGTAGCAATGAGCAGTTCTTC
clone_size: .; v_call: TRBV5-6; j_call: TRBJ2-7; cdr3_length: 17; d_call: TRBD1; cdr3_aa: CASSLVGGTGRTYEQYF; cdr3_nt: TGTGCCAGCAGCTTGGTTGGAGGGACAGGGCGAACCTACGAGCAGTACTTC
clone_size: once; v_call: TRBV20-1; j_call: TRBJ2-7; cdr3_length: 13; d_call: TRBD2; cdr3_aa: CSARISGRDEQYF; cdr3_nt: TGCAGTGCTAGAATTAGCGGGAGGGACGAGCAGTACTTC
clone_size: .; v_call: TRBV25-1; j_call: TRBJ1-5; cdr3_length: 14; d_call: .; cdr3_aa: CASSDLGSNQPQHF; cdr3_nt: TGTGCCAGCAGTGACCTCGGTAGCAATCAGCCCCAGCATTTT
clone_size: .; v_call: TRBV3-1; j_call: TRBJ2-1; cdr3_length: 15; d_call: TRBD2; cdr3_aa: CASLIPPSGRNEQFF; cdr3_nt: TGTGCCAGCCTGATTCCACCTAGCGGGAGGAATGAGCAGTTCTTC